This T cell receptor (beta chain) was identified in a study of blood T cell repertoires in COVID-19. Overall study: From the United States, Italy and Spain came samples of acute and convalescent COVID-19. PBMCs, B-cell-depleted T cells, or T cells provided the cDNA or gDNA that made up the material.

Original processing notes: Using reference gene primer amplification, nucleated cell counts were estimated. Repertoires were generated with immunoSEQ multiplex PCR, while TCRdb's copy carries only in-frame clones and drops some. Clonal size and the V and J genes are those of that table, whereas D and trimming came from the DNA. The table records about 440,000 clones, around 89% of them present only once. The CDR3 is 11 residues long. Germline CDR1 reads DFQATT; CDR2 reads SNEGSKA (reference sequence). Trimming cost V 6 bases and J 8 bases, with 13 bases left between them. V usage is TRBV20-1 and J usage is TRBJ1-1; possible D gene TRBD1, 6 bases. The sequencing sample was made of peripheral blood. This sequence was found in a woman in her 30s with acute or convalescent COVID-19. The CDR3 DNA follows: TGCAGTGCCCAAAGGGGGGGAGAAGCTTTCTTT. Translation: CSAQRGGEAFF.